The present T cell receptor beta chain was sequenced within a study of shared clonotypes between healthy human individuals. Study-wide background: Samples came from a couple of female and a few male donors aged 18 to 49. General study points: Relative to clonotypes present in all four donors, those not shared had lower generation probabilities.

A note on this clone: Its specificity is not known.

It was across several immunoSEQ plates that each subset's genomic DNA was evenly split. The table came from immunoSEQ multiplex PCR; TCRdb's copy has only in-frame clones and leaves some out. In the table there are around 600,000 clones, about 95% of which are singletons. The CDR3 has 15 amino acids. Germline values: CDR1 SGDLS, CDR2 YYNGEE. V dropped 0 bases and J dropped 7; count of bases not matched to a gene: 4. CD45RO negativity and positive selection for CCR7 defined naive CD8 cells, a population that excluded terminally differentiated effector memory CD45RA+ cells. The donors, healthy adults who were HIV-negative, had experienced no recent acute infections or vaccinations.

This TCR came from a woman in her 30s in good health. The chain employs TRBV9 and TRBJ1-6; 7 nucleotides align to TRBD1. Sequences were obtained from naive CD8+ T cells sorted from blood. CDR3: CASSVEGGGNSPLHF. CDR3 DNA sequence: TGTGCCAGCAGCGTAGAAGGGGGCGGAAATTCACCCCTCCACTTT.